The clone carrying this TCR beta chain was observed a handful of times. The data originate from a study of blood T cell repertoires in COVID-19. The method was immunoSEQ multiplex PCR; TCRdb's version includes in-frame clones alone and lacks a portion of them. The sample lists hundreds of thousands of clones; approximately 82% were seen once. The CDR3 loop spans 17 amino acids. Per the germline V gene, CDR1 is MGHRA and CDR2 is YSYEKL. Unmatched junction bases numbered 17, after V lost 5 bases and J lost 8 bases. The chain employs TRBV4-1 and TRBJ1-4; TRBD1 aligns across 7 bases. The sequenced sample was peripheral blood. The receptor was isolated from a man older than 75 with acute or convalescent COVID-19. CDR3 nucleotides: TGCGCCAGCAGCAAAAATCCACAGGGGTTAGAAAAAGAAAAACTGTTTTTT. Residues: CASSKNPQGLEKEKLFF.